These 15 T cell receptor beta chains originate from one sample sequenced in a study of blood T cell repertoires in COVID-19 (dated by TCRdb to 2018 to 2021). Library preparation employed the immunoSEQ multiplex PCR assay. Imported from immuneACCESS, the table was reduced by TCRdb to in-frame sequences with V and J called. These copies leave out some clones; in studies compared against another copy, an unresolved V gene accounts for under half, and the cause of the remainder is not known. Across this sample there are about 95,000 clones, with approximately 91% seen only once. Of the sample, 5.2% is held by the ten largest clones. Input material: peripheral blood. The source of these receptors is a man in his sixties with COVID-19, enrolled during active disease.

The chain employs TRBV5-1 and TRBJ2-2; maybe TRBD1 (6 bases). CDR3 size: 14 residues. The germline V gene encodes CDR1 SGHRS and CDR2 YFSETQ. V was clipped by 4 bases and J by 3 bases, with 10 bases between them. The CDR3 sequence is CASSVRTDTGELFF. The CDR3 DNA reads TGCGCCAGCAGCGTCCGGACAGACACCGGGGAGCTGTTTTTT.

The rearrangement links TRBV3-1 (or the pseudogene TRBV3-2) to TRBJ2-1, with D uncertain. V shed 0 bases and J shed 7 bases, with 7 bases lying between them. This CDR3 spans 13 amino acids. Germline CDR1 reads LGHDT; CDR2 reads YNNKEL (reference sequence). This CDR3 is CASSQDVENEQFF. The CDR3, as DNA: TGTGCCAGCAGCCAAGATGTGGAGAATGAGCAGTTCTTC.

The chain has TRBV5-4 and TRBJ1-6; tentative D call: TRBD1 (6 bases). Deletions cut 5 bases from V and 10 bases from J, with 10 bases between. This CDR3 is 12 amino acids long. In germline, CDR1 is SGHNT, CDR2 YYREEE (reference sequence). The CDR3 reads CASSPQGSPLHF. In nucleotides, the CDR3 is TGTGCCAGCAGTCCACAGGGATCACCCCTCCACTTT.

The chain uses TRBV19 and TRBJ2-2; 11 positions agree with TRBD1. There are 16 residues in the CDR3. Germline V gene sequence: CDR1 LNHDA, CDR2 SQIVND (reference sequence). Trimming removed 5 bases from V and 3 bases from J; junction bases left unmatched: 5. DNA of the CDR3: TGTGCCAGTAGTCCTTGGACAGGGGGCCACACCGGGGAGCTGTTTTTT. Translating gives CASSPWTGGHTGELFF.

The chain couples TRBV3-1 (or the pseudogene TRBV3-2) to TRBJ1-2; a possible D gene is TRBD1 (5 bases). Per germline, CDR1 LGHDT and CDR2 YNNKEL (reference sequence). The CDR3 has 11 amino acids. The V end lost 3 bases, the J end lost 8 bases, and 7 bases lay between the germline ends. Here the CDR3 reads CASSQGLGYTF. For the CDR3, the DNA is TGTGCCAGCAGCCAGGGGCTGGGCTACACCTTC.

The chain recombines TRBV19 with TRBJ1-6, with TRBD1 identical over 7 bases. This CDR3 is built from 15 residues. Per the germline V gene, CDR1 is LNHDA and CDR2 is SQIVND (reference sequence). V shed 0 bases and J 7 bases; nucleotides not matched to a gene: 3. The CDR3 region is CASSIDQGENSPLHF. DNA for the CDR3: TGTGCCAGTAGTATAGACCAGGGGGAAAATTCACCCCTCCACTTT.

V usage is TRBV30 and J usage is TRBJ1-4, with D possibly being TRBD1 (6 bases). Looked up from germline, CDR1 is GTSNPN and CDR2 is SVGIG (reference sequence). CDR3 length equals 19 residues. Trimming shortened V by 1 base and J by 4 bases, and 25 bases separated the two germline ends. CDR3 loop: CAWSATLTGTPRRNEKLFF. DNA of the CDR3: TGTGCCTGGAGTGCAACCCTTACCGGGACACCACGACGTAATGAAAAACTGTTTTTT.

This clone was observed a few times. This chain joins TRBV10-3 and TRBJ2-7; TRBD2 aligns across 7 bases. Germline CDR1 ENHRY, CDR2 SYGVKD. The CDR3 is 14 residues long. Trimming at V came to 4 bases and at J to 2 bases, leaving 5 bases not matched to a gene. CDR3 in amino acids: CAISGRGRAYEQYF. The CDR3 bases are TGTGCCATCAGTGGCCGGGGGAGGGCCTACGAGCAGTACTTC.

The chain has TRBV6-5 and TRBJ1-2; D unresolved. The CDR3 totals 13 residues. V was pared by 4 bases and J by 4 bases, with 10 bases between. Germline V lookup: CDR1 MNHEY, CDR2 SVGAGI. The CDR3 sequence is CASSFAFGYGYTF. The CDR3 bases are TGTGCCAGCAGTTTCGCCTTCGGCTATGGCTACACCTTC.

The rearrangement links TRBV20-1 to TRBJ2-1, with a possible D match to TRBD1 (5 bases). This CDR3 comprises 11 residues. Trimming took 7 bases from V and 5 from J, leaving 9 bases between them. Germline CDR1 DFQATT, CDR2 SNEGSKA (reference sequence). In DNA form, the CDR3 reads TGCAGTGGGACAACGAACAATGAGCAGTTCTTC. This gives the protein CSGTTNNEQFF.

This chain joins TRBV7-2 and TRBJ2-1; the match to TRBD2 covers 10 bases. This CDR3 has 17 residues. Per the germline V gene, CDR1 is SGHTA and CDR2 is FQGNSA. The J segment lost 9 bases and the V segment lost 2 bases, leaving 13 bases of the junction unmatched. This chain's CDR3 is CASSLLIWDSSGGEQFF. The CDR3 nucleotides read TGTGCCAGCAGCTTATTGATCTGGGACTCTAGCGGGGGTGAGCAGTTCTTC.

The chain recombines TRBV6-5 with TRBJ2-5; D may be TRBD2 (5 bases). Germline V gene lookup returns CDR1 MNHEY and CDR2 SVGAGI. The V end was cut by 9 bases, the J end by 0 bases, with 8 bases between. This CDR3 is built from 12 residues. CDR3 residues: CASQRNQETQYF. The DNA for the CDR3 is TGTGCCAGTCAGCGGAACCAAGAGACCCAGTACTTC.

The chain joins TRBV5-1 to TRBJ2-3, with D perhaps TRBD2 (5 bases). This CDR3 has 15 amino acids. The germline V and J ends were trimmed by 1 base and 1 base, with 10 bases remaining between them. Per the germline V gene, CDR1 is SGHRS and CDR2 is YFSETQ. The CDR3 nucleotides read TGCGCCAGCAGCTTGAACGGAGGCGGCACAGATACGCAGTATTTT. Translation gives CASSLNGGGTDTQYF.

The rearrangement joins TRBV7-3 to TRBJ2-2; the match to TRBD1 covers 9 bases. The trim removed 6 bases at V and 4 bases at J, leaving 9 bases unmatched. Per germline, CDR1 SGHTA and CDR2 FQGTGA. The CDR3 is 16 residues long. CDR3 sequence reads: CASSLVGTGSTGELFF. The CDR3 DNA follows: TGTGCCAGCAGTTTGGTGGGGACAGGGAGCACCGGGGAGCTGTTTTTT.

The V gene is TRBV2, the J gene TRBJ2-2, with D possibly being TRBD1 (6 bases). CDR3 size: 15 residues. V dropped 3 bases and J dropped 1 base, with 9 bases sitting between them. Germline loops: CDR1 SNHLY, CDR2 FYNNEI. CDR3 sequence reads: CASSDRDKNTGELFF. DNA of the CDR3: TGTGCCAGCAGTGACAGGGACAAGAACACCGGGGAGCTGTTTTTT.